The 25 T cell receptor beta chains listed next were all sequenced from one sample in a study of tumour-infiltrating T cells in Burkitt lymphoma. Profiled with immunoSEQ multiplex PCR; TCRdb holds only in-frame clones, not every one. The sample contains about 46,000 clones, approximately 31% of which appear only once. Sequencing was done on a sample of tumor tissue. The origin of the receptors is a human donor with Burkitt lymphoma.

The rearrangement joins TRBV7-8 to TRBJ1-5; 7 bases align to TRBD1. The CDR3 length is 16 residues. V was clipped by 4 bases and J by 0 bases; unmatched bases: 6. The germline V gene encodes CDR1 SGHVS and CDR2 FQNEAQ. CDR3 sequence (DNA): TGTGCCAGCAGCTCTCGACAGGGTGTTAGCAATCAGCCCCAGCATTTT. As protein: CASSSRQGVSNQPQHF.

The chain combines TRBV20-1 with TRBJ2-7; 7 nucleotides line up with TRBD1. The V and J ends lost 6 bases and 3 bases, in that order; junction bases with no gene match: 2. The CDR3 is 11 amino acids. Germline assignment: CDR1 DFQATT and CDR2 SNEGSKA (reference sequence). DNA for the CDR3: TGCAGTGCGCGACAGGGCTACGAGCAGTACTTC. It specifies CSARQGYEQYF.

The rearrangement links TRBV7-9 to TRBJ1-6, with 7 nucleotides matching TRBD1. The CDR3 contains 14 residues. The germline gives CDR1 SEHNR, CDR2 FQNEAQ (reference sequence). V dropped 5 bases and J dropped 8; count of bases not matched to a gene: 6. The CDR3 spells CASSLGTVDSPLHF. In DNA form, the CDR3 reads TGTGCCAGCAGCCTAGGGACAGTCGATTCACCCCTCCACTTT. Using reference TRBV7-9 and TRBJ1-6 for the parts outside the CDR3, the full variable domain is DTGVSQNPRHKITKRGQNVTFRCDPISEHNRLYWYRQTLGQGPEFLTYFQNEAQLEKSRLLSDRFSAERPKGSFSTLEIQRTEQGDSAMYLCASSLGTVDSPLHFGNGTRLTVT.

This clone appeared a few times. The J gene is TRBJ2-3, the V gene TRBV2; a possible D gene is TRBD2 (6 bases). Trimming cost V 4 bases and J 2 bases, with 7 bases left between them. The CDR3 extends over 13 amino acids. Germline CDR1 reads SNHLY; CDR2 reads FYNNEI. The CDR3 sequence: CASSGDSTDTQYF. CDR3 DNA: TGTGCCAGCAGTGGGGACTCCACAGATACGCAGTATTTT.

The V call is TRBV2, the J call TRBJ2-2; D might be TRBD2 (6 bases). This CDR3 comprises 13 residues. In germline, CDR1 is SNHLY, CDR2 FYNNEI. V lost 6 bases to trimming and J lost 4 bases, with 9 bases between them. CDR3 DNA: TGTGCCAGCAGGGCGGGGCCCACCGGGGAGCTGTTTTTT. Protein sequence: CASRAGPTGELFF.

The chain is built from TRBV14 and TRBJ2-7, with D possibly matching TRBD2 (7 bases). This CDR3 is built from 17 residues. The V gene lost 3 bases and the J gene lost 0 bases, with 18 bases spanning the gap. Per the germline V gene, CDR1 is SGHDN and CDR2 is FVKESK. The CDR3 bases are TGTGCCAGCAGCCAGGGGGAGGGGGACCCTCCCTCCTACGAGCAGTACTTC. It encodes CASSQGEGDPPSYEQYF.

In its sample, this clone was seen a few times. This chain connects TRBV7-6 to TRBJ2-5; D possibly uses TRBD1 or TRBD2 (6 bases each). The CDR3 sequence is 15 residues long. Germline-derived CDR1 and CDR2 are SGHVS and FNYEAQ. Trimming removed 1 base at V and 2 bases at J, with 11 bases between. CDR3 residues: CASSLGWGAQETQYF. The CDR3 DNA follows: TGTGCCAGCAGCTTAGGTTGGGGGGCACAAGAGACCCAGTACTTC.

This clone was seen a few times. CDR3 loop: CASSFSRARGYTF. The CDR3 DNA reads TGTGCCAGCAGCTTCAGCCGAGCGCGTGGCTACACCTTC. The genes are TRBV5-4 and TRBJ1-2; D is unclear. The germline gives CDR1 SGHNT, CDR2 YYREEE (reference sequence). V lost 2 bases to trimming and J lost 7 bases, with 12 bases between them. CDR3 length: 13 residues.

This clone was found once. V usage is TRBV7-9 and J usage is TRBJ1-3; 8 positions agree with TRBD1. There are 14 residues in the CDR3. Germline CDR1 is SEHNR and CDR2 is FQNEAQ (reference sequence). J lost 2 bases, V lost 5 bases, and 2 bases had no gene match. This CDR3 reads CASSPTGAGNTIYF. DNA for the CDR3: TGTGCCAGCAGCCCGACAGGGGCTGGAAACACCATATATTTT.

This clone was picked up a small number of times. The V and J genes are TRBV4-3 and TRBJ1-1; no definite D call. The CDR3 runs 13 residues. Germline-derived CDR1 and CDR2 are LGHNA and YSLEER. Trimming left V 4 bases short and J 1 base short, with 7 bases between. This chain's CDR3 is CASSLSKNTEAFF. CDR3 bases: TGCGCCAGCAGCCTGAGCAAGAACACTGAAGCTTTCTTT.

This chain joins TRBV28 and TRBJ1-2; 7 positions match TRBD1. The CDR3 runs to 16 residues. Germline CDR1 MDHEN, CDR2 SYDVKM. Germline trimming cut 4 bases from V and 5 bases from J; bases unmatched to any gene: 13. The CDR3 region has the DNA TGTGCCAGCAGTTCTCTGCTTCGGACAGGTTCATATGGCTACACCTTC. Amino acid sequence: CASSSLLRTGSYGYTF.

The J gene is TRBJ1-1, the V gene TRBV19, with 9 bases that match TRBD1. CDR3 size: 16 residues. With V trimmed by 3 bases and J by 1 base, 6 bases remained unmatched. Germline values: CDR1 LNHDA, CDR2 SQIVND (reference sequence). The CDR3 loop is CASSISLGQGNTEAFF. The CDR3 coding sequence is TGTGCCAGTAGTATTTCACTGGGACAGGGGAACACTGAAGCTTTCTTT.

This clone showed up just once. The chain joins TRBV6-5 to TRBJ2-5; D call uncertain. The CDR3 runs to 14 residues. Germline lookup yields CDR1 MNHEY and CDR2 SVGAGI. V was shortened by 2 bases and J by 2 bases, with 9 bases between the two germline ends. The CDR3 region has the DNA TGTGCCAGCAGTTACGCGGCGAGACAAGAGACCCAGTACTTC. It encodes CASSYAARQETQYF.

This clone was observed a few times. The rearrangement uses TRBV7-2 and TRBJ2-3; D gene ambiguous. CDR1 is SGHTA and CDR2 is FQGNSA in the germline V gene. Trimming took off 7 bases at V and 7 bases at J, with 12 bases between the two ends. This CDR3 has 12 residues. CDR3 coding DNA: TGTGCCAGCACCGCTTACACGAATACGCAGTATTTT. This gives the protein CASTAYTNTQYF.

The V gene is TRBV9, the J gene TRBJ1-5; no clear D gene. Germline assignment: CDR1 SGDLS and CDR2 YYNGEE. This CDR3 region has 14 residues. Trimming took 4 bases from V and 6 from J, leaving 14 bases between them. CDR3 amino acids: CASSLKGWAQPQHF. CDR3 bases: TGTGCCAGCAGCTTGAAGGGTTGGGCTCAGCCCCAGCATTTT.

This clone was seen a handful of times. The chain combines TRBV4-3 with TRBJ2-7; the match to TRBD2 covers 8 bases. With 0 bases clipped from V and 2 bases from J, the junction kept 9 bases outside the gene matches. Germline V lookup: CDR1 LGHNA, CDR2 YSLEER. The CDR3 has 17 residues. The chain's CDR3 is CASSQEVASGSTYEQYF. CDR3 nucleotides: TGCGCCAGCAGCCAAGAAGTCGCTAGCGGGTCCACCTACGAGCAGTACTTC.

This sequence joins TRBV2 and TRBJ1-1; D is undetermined. This CDR3 has 13 residues. The V and J ends lost 4 bases and 8 bases respectively, with 14 bases between them. CDR1 and CDR2 (germline): SNHLY, FYNNEI. This chain's CDR3 is CASSGGLPPEAFF. The CDR3 DNA reads TGTGCCAGCAGTGGCGGGCTGCCGCCGGAAGCTTTCTTT. Full variable domain (outside the CDR3, taken from reference TRBV2 and TRBJ1-1): EPEVTQTPSHQVTQMGQEVILRCVPISNHLYFYWYRQILGQKVEFLVSFYNNEISEKSEIFDDQFSVERPDGSNFTLKIRSTKLEDSAMYFCASSGGLPPEAFFGQGTRLTVV.

The gene calls are TRBV7-2 and TRBJ2-7; D possibly corresponds to TRBD1 (5 bases). Per germline, CDR1 SGHTA and CDR2 FQGNSA. V lost 5 bases, J lost 4 bases, and 18 bases lay in between. The CDR3 totals 15 residues. The CDR3 region has the DNA TGTGCCAGCAGCCTCCCGTTGGGGCGCGGTTACGAGCAGTACTTC. Protein sequence: CASSLPLGRGYEQYF.

A few counts support this clone. The rearrangement links TRBV6-5 to TRBJ1-1; 8 bases map to TRBD1. The CDR3 sequence is 14 residues long. Germline values: CDR1 MNHEY, CDR2 SVGAGI. With V trimmed by 4 bases and J by 0 bases, 1 base remained unmatched. CDR3 protein: CASSSGGLNTEAFF. The CDR3 nucleotides are TGTGCCAGCAGTTCAGGGGGCTTGAACACTGAAGCTTTCTTT.

A few counts support this clone. This chain uses TRBV4-1 with TRBJ1-5; no definite D call. Germline values: CDR1 MGHRA, CDR2 YSYEKL. V dropped 0 bases and J dropped 3 bases, with 3 bases sitting between them. The CDR3 runs to 13 residues. The CDR3 loop reads CASSQDDNQPQHF. The CDR3 DNA sequence: TGCGCCAGCAGCCAAGATGACAATCAGCCCCAGCATTTT.

The J gene is TRBJ2-1, the V gene TRBV7-2; D not resolved. The length of the CDR3 is 14 residues. In germline, CDR1 is SGHTA, CDR2 FQGNSA. The V end lost 5 bases, the J end lost 4 bases, and 12 bases lay between the germline ends. This CDR3 is CASSPPPVYNEQFF. DNA for the CDR3: TGTGCCAGCAGCCCTCCTCCGGTTTACAATGAGCAGTTCTTC. Drawing the rest from reference TRBV7-2 and TRBJ2-1, the complete variable domain is GAGVSQSPSNKVTEKGKDVELRCDPISGHTALYWYRQSLGQGLEFLIYFQGNSAPDKSGLPSDRFSAERTGGSVSTLTIQRTQQEDSAVYLCASSPPPVYNEQFFGPGTRLTVL.

V and J are TRBV19 and TRBJ1-1; 7 bases line up with TRBD1. The CDR3 length is 14 residues. Germline values: CDR1 LNHDA, CDR2 SQIVND (reference sequence). V shed 4 bases, J shed 3 bases, and the junction held 5 bases outside the gene matches. The chain's CDR3 is CASSTQGGDTEAFF. CDR3 nucleotides: TGTGCCAGTAGTACCCAGGGGGGGGACACTGAAGCTTTCTTT.

This chain joins TRBV7-2 and TRBJ2-3; possible D gene TRBD1, 5 bases. This CDR3 contains 13 residues. CDR1 SGHTA and CDR2 FQGNSA come from the germline V gene. V was pared by 5 bases and J by 2 bases, with 8 bases between. CDR3 sequence (DNA): TGTGCCAGCAGCCGACAGTTCACAGATACGCAGTATTTT. Protein product: CASSRQFTDTQYF.

Concerning this clone itself: At one boundary the junction diverges from the germline segment, which might be a read error. This chain joins TRBV6-6 and TRBJ2-7; D is perhaps TRBD1 or TRBD2 (5 bases each). From germline, CDR1 is MNHNY and CDR2 SVGAGI (reference sequence). This CDR3 is built from 12 residues. The CDR3 DNA reads TGTGCCAGCAGTTATTCCGGGACGGAGATCTCCTTC. Protein product: CASSYSGTEISF.

The J gene is TRBJ2-2, the V gene TRBV4-3, with 7 bases identical to TRBD2. The CDR3 has 19 residues. Trimming at V came to 0 bases and at J to 0 bases, leaving 10 bases not matched to a gene. Germline-derived CDR1 and CDR2 are LGHNA and YSLEER. The DNA for the CDR3 is TGCGCCAGCAGCCAAGATAGGAAGATCGGGGGGTCGAACACCGGGGAGCTGTTTTTT. Its protein is CASSQDRKIGGSNTGELFF.